A single sample gave rise to the 2 T cell receptor beta chains below, sequenced in a study of T-cell reconstitution after alpha-beta-depleted transplantation in children. Unique molecular identifiers were incorporated during preparation of the TCRbeta library. TCRdb re-called the PCR reads with MiXCR, one entry per CDR3 protein. The sample records roughly 490,000 distinct CDR3 sequences, more than 9.5% being singletons. The specimen comprised PBMCs, mostly from graft donor cells, sampled 180 days after TCRalphabeta/CD19-depleted stem cell transplant. The source of these receptors is a female patient between 2 and 10 years old who had a stem cell transplant for aplastic anemia, so the T cells may come from the graft donor.

J is TRBJ2-1 and V is TRBV27; 9 nucleotides line up with TRBD2. The CDR3 is made up of 13 amino acids. V gave up 9 bases and J gave up 9 bases; unmatched junction bases: 9. The germline V gene encodes CDR1 MNHEY and CDR2 SMNVEV (reference sequence). The CDR3 reads CASRAGGALEQFF. CDR3 DNA sequence: TGTGCCAGTAGAGCGGGAGGAGCTCTTGAGCAGTTCTTC.

This chain links TRBV6-2 or TRBV6-3 with TRBJ2-1; 14 nucleotides align to TRBD2. In germline, CDR1 is MNHEY, CDR2 SVGEGT. The trim removed 7 bases at V and 0 bases at J, leaving 8 bases unmatched. CDR3 length equals 18 residues. CDR3 sequence (DNA): TGTGCCAGCAATCCGGGACTAGCGGGAGAGACCTCCTACAATGAGCAGTTCTTC. Translated, it gives CASNPGLAGETSYNEQFF.